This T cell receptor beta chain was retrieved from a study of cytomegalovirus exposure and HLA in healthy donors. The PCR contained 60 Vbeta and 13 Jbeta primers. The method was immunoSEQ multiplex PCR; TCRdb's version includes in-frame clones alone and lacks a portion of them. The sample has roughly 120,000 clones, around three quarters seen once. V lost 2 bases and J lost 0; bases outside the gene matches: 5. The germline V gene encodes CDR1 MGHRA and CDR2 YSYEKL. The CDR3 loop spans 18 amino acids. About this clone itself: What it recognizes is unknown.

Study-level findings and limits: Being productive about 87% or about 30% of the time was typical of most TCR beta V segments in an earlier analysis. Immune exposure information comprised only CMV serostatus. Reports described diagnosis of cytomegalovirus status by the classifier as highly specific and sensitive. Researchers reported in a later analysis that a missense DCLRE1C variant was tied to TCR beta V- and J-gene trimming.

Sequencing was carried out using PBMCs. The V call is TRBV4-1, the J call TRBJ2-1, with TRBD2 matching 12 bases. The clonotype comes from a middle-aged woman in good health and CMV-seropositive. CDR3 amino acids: CASSQRTSGISSYNEQFF. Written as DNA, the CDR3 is TGCGCCAGCAGCCAAAGGACTAGCGGGATAAGCTCCTACAATGAGCAGTTCTTC.